This passage covers 16 T cell receptor beta chains from one sample sequenced in a study of cytomegalovirus exposure and HLA in healthy donors. This table comes from immunoSEQ multiplex PCR, and its TCRdb copy is limited to in-frame clones, with some not included. The sample lists under 100,000 clones, 85% to 95% occurring once. The sequencing sample was made of PBMCs. The source of these receptors is a woman aged 18-29 years in good health and CMV-seronegative.

The chain carries TRBV7-9 and TRBJ2-1, with unresolved D. V was cut by 7 bases and J by 7 bases, with 11 bases left in between. CDR1 is SEHNR and CDR2 is FQNEAQ in the germline V gene (reference sequence). The CDR3 length is 12 residues. As DNA, the CDR3 is TGTGCCAGCAAGATTGACGGGAATGAGCAGTTCTTC. This sequence encodes CASKIDGNEQFF.

The CDR3 DNA sequence: TGTGCCAGCAGCGTACAGATAGGGGGTGGCGAGCAGTACTTC. It yields the protein CASSVQIGGGEQYF. The rearrangement uses TRBV9 and TRBJ2-7; TRBD1 might be the D (6 bases). CDR1 is SGDLS, CDR2 YYNGEE, per germline. The CDR3 consists of 14 residues. V was trimmed by 1 base and J by 6 bases, leaving 14 bases between them.

The chain carries TRBV7-9 and TRBJ2-2; TRBD1 matches at 12 bases. The CDR3 extends over 16 amino acids. With 5 bases clipped from V and 4 bases from J, the junction kept 5 bases outside the gene matches. The V gene's germline CDR1 is SEHNR and CDR2 FQNEAQ (reference sequence). The CDR3 nucleotides are TGTGCCAGCAGCACCGGGGGACAGGGGGCCACCGGGGAGCTGTTTTTT. Amino acids: CASSTGGQGATGELFF.

The chain recombines TRBV15 with TRBJ2-1, with 13 bases that match TRBD2. This CDR3 comprises 17 residues. Germline CDR1 LNHNV, CDR2 YYDKDF (reference sequence). V gave up 1 base and J gave up 8 bases; unmatched junction bases: 8. Here the CDR3 DNA reads TGTGCCACCAGCAGAGTTCCCACTAGCGGGAGGGCCGATGAGCAGTTCTTC. Translating gives CATSRVPTSGRADEQFF.

V gene TRBV6-5 combines with J gene TRBJ1-2, with 12 bases lining up with TRBD1. Germline CDR1 reads MNHEY; CDR2 reads SVGAGI. V trimming: 4 bases; J trimming: 8 bases; junction bases outside the gene matches: 5. The CDR3 contains 14 residues. The CDR3 coding sequence is TGTGCCAGCAGTTGGGACAGGGGGCCGGGAGGCTACACCTTC. Translation gives CASSWDRGPGGYTF.

CDR3 nucleotides: TGTGCCACCAGGCACACCGGGACATTAACAGATACGCAGTATTTT. Its translation is CATRHTGTLTDTQYF. J is TRBJ2-3 and V is TRBV15; D might be TRBD1 (6 bases). Germline-derived CDR1 and CDR2 are LNHNV and YYDKDF (reference sequence). CDR3 length: 15 residues. V shed 6 bases and J shed 3 bases, with 16 bases lying between them.

V gene TRBV7-2 combines with J gene TRBJ2-1; 11 bases line up with TRBD2. The V gene's germline CDR1 is SGHTA and CDR2 FQGNSA. V was pared by 3 bases and J by 6 bases, with 10 bases of the junction left unmatched. This CDR3 has 17 amino acids. In DNA form, the CDR3 reads TGTGCCAGCAGCTTTCCTAGCGGGAGGACCTTTCCCAATGAGCAGTTCTTC. It codes for CASSFPSGRTFPNEQFF. Complete variable domain (other parts from reference TRBV7-2 and TRBJ2-1): GAGVSQSPSNKVTEKGKDVELRCDPISGHTALYWYRQSLGQGLEFLIYFQGNSAPDKSGLPSDRFSAERTGGSVSTLTIQRTQQEDSAVYLCASSFPSGRTFPNEQFFGPGTRLTVL.

This chain links TRBV27 with TRBJ2-3; D might be TRBD1 (6 bases). Trimming stripped 3 bases from V and 5 bases from J, with 18 bases between. The CDR3 has 16 residues. Germline CDR1 and CDR2: MNHEY and SMNVEV (reference sequence). CDR3 amino acids: CASSFIRSRGGDTQYF. The CDR3 nucleotides read TGTGCCAGCAGTTTTATAAGGTCCAGGGGTGGAGATACGCAGTATTTT.

This chain connects TRBV5-4 to TRBJ1-1; no definite D call. Germline lookup yields CDR1 SGHNT and CDR2 YYREEE (reference sequence). The V end lost 4 bases, the J end lost 0 bases, and 10 bases lay between the germline ends. This CDR3 has 14 residues. CDR3 coding DNA: TGTGCCAGCAGCCGTGACACGTTGAACACTGAAGCTTTCTTT. Its translation: CASSRDTLNTEAFF.

The chain uses TRBV6-5 and TRBJ1-2, with a weak D call TRBD1 (6 bases). CDR1 is MNHEY, CDR2 SVGAGI, per germline. V lost 0 bases to trimming and J lost 6 bases, with 11 bases between them. The CDR3 runs to 14 residues. The CDR3 reads CASSYSKGHDGYTF. As DNA, the CDR3 is TGTGCCAGCAGTTACTCGAAGGGACACGATGGCTACACCTTC.

The chain recombines TRBV6-5 with TRBJ1-5; possible D gene TRBD1, 5 bases. Germline CDR1 reads MNHEY; CDR2 reads SVGAGI. The germline V and J ends were trimmed by 6 bases and 4 bases, with 16 bases remaining between them. The CDR3 loop spans 15 amino acids. Written as DNA, the CDR3 is TGTGCCAGCAGCCGGTCGTCCGGGGGAAATCAGCCCCAGCATTTT. Its translation is CASSRSSGGNQPQHF.

The chain combines TRBV7-9 with TRBJ2-7, with D maybe TRBD2 (5 bases). Trimming took 5 bases from V and 0 from J, leaving 5 bases between them. Germline values: CDR1 SEHNR, CDR2 FQNEAQ (reference sequence). The CDR3 is 12 amino acids. This chain's CDR3 is CASSGSSYEQYF. The CDR3 bases are TGTGCCAGCAGCGGGAGCTCCTACGAGCAGTACTTC.

The chain recombines TRBV7-2 with TRBJ1-4; D is unresolved. CDR1 and CDR2 from the germline V gene are SGHTA and FQGNSA. CDR3 length equals 15 residues. V lost 1 base, J lost 0 bases, and 6 bases lay in between. CDR3 in amino acids: CASSLGLATNEKLFF. For the CDR3, the DNA is TGTGCCAGCAGCTTAGGGTTAGCAACTAATGAAAAACTGTTTTTT.

The chain is built from TRBV9 and TRBJ2-3; D perhaps matches TRBD2 (5 bases). The CDR3 contains 14 residues. Germline assignment: CDR1 SGDLS and CDR2 YYNGEE. With 0 bases removed from V and 4 bases from J, the gap between germline ends came to 9 bases. CDR3 in DNA: TGTGCCAGCAGCGTAGAGGGCGGGTCAGATACGCAGTATTTT. It specifies CASSVEGGSDTQYF.

The rearrangement uses TRBV10-3 and TRBJ2-7; weak D call: TRBD1 (5 bases). The V gene lost 3 bases and the J gene lost 0 bases, with 12 bases spanning the gap. Germline assignment: CDR1 ENHRY and CDR2 SYGVKD. CDR3 length: 15 residues. Here the CDR3 reads CAISDQGSSSYEQYF. As DNA, the CDR3 is TGTGCCATCAGTGATCAGGGATCCTCCTCCTACGAGCAGTACTTC.

V and J are TRBV7-9 and TRBJ2-5; D gene uncertain. CDR3 length: 15 amino acids. V was clipped by 3 bases and J by 2 bases, with 13 bases between them. Per the germline V gene, CDR1 is SEHNR and CDR2 is FQNEAQ (reference sequence). CDR3 nucleotide sequence: TGTGCCAGCAGCTTTGCGTCGTCTATGCAAGAGACCCAGTACTTC. Translated, it gives CASSFASSMQETQYF.